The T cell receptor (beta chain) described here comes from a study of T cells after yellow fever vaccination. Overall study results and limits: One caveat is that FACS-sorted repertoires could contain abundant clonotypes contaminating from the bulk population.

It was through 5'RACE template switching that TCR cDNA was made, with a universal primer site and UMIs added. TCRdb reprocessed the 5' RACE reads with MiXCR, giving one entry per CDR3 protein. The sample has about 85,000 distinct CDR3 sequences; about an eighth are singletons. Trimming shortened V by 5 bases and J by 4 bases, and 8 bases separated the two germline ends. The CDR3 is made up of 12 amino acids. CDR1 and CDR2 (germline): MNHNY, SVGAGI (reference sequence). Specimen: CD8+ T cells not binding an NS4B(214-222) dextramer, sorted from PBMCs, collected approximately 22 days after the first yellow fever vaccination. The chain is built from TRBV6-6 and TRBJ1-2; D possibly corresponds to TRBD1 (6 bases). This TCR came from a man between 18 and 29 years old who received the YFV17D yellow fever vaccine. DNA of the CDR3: TGTGCCAGCAGTCAGGGGATCTATGGCTACACCTTC. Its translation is CASSQGIYGYTF.